These 26 T cell receptor beta chains came from one sample sequenced in a study of OX40 agonist ivuxolimab in advanced cancers. Libraries were prepared by immunoSEQ multiplex PCR; TCRdb keeps only in-frame clonotypes and omits some of them. The sample has about 120,000 clones, 85% to 90% seen once. The source material was CD4+ or CD8+ T cells sorted from blood, sampled in a trial of the OX40 agonist ivuxolimab. The receptors here all came from an adult with an advanced solid tumor such as melanoma, head and neck, liver or kidney cancer.

The chain joins TRBV5-5 to TRBJ1-6; D possibly corresponds to TRBD1 (5 bases). This CDR3 has 14 residues. Trimming removed 3 bases from V and 4 bases from J, with 8 bases in between. From germline, CDR1 is SGHKS and CDR2 YYEKEE (reference sequence). Here the CDR3 DNA reads TGTGCCAGCAGCTACCGACAGTATAATTCACCCCTCCACTTT. This gives the protein CASSYRQYNSPLHF.

The chain uses TRBV6-4 and TRBJ2-5; D perhaps matches TRBD2 (6 bases). V was pared by 5 bases and J by 3 bases, with 10 bases between. Per germline, CDR1 MRHNA and CDR2 SNTAGT. The CDR3 contains 13 residues. CDR3 sequence reads: CASSPGGEETQYF. The DNA of the CDR3 is TGTGCCAGCAGTCCTGGAGGGGAAGAGACCCAGTACTTC.

The chain employs TRBV18 and TRBJ2-7, with 8 positions matching TRBD1. Germline V CDR1 and CDR2: KGHSH, LQKENI. This CDR3 spans 14 amino acids. Unmatched junction bases numbered 4, after V lost 3 bases and J lost 3 bases. The CDR3: CASSPGQDYYEQYF. CDR3 bases: TGTGCCAGCTCACCGGGACAGGACTACTACGAGCAGTACTTC.

This rearrangement joins TRBV29-1 to TRBJ2-2, with D perhaps matching TRBD2 (6 bases). The germline V gene encodes CDR1 SQVTM and CDR2 ANQGSEA. The CDR3 length is 14 residues. Deletions cut 6 bases from V and 2 bases from J, with 13 bases between. The chain's CDR3 is CSVREVGNTGELFF. CDR3 DNA: TGCAGCGTAAGGGAGGTGGGAAACACCGGGGAGCTGTTTTTT.

V and J are TRBV20-1 and TRBJ2-1; a weak D match, TRBD2 (5 bases). Looked up from germline, CDR1 is DFQATT and CDR2 is SNEGSKA (reference sequence). Between the trimmed V and J ends, which lost 5 bases and 10 bases, there was a span of 12 bases. The CDR3 is made up of 11 amino acids. The chain's CDR3 is CSAPGGGEQFF. DNA for the CDR3: TGCAGTGCTCCGGGTGGAGGCGAGCAGTTCTTC.

J is TRBJ1-1 and V is TRBV18; D not certain. V was shortened by 6 bases and J by 7 bases, with 12 bases between the two germline ends. The germline CDR1 and CDR2 sequences are KGHSH and LQKENI. The CDR3 has 12 amino acids. The CDR3 DNA reads TGTGCCAGCTCCCCGGGAGGGATTGAAGCTTTCTTT. Protein: CASSPGGIEAFF.

V gene TRBV6-4 combines with J gene TRBJ2-1; D may be TRBD2 (5 bases). Looked up from germline, CDR1 is MRHNA and CDR2 is SNTAGT. CDR3 length: 14 amino acids. The V and J ends lost 3 bases and 5 bases respectively, with 11 bases between them. The CDR3, as DNA: TGTGCCAGCAGTGAATCGAGCGGCCACAATGAGCAGTTCTTC. Its protein product is CASSESSGHNEQFF.

V and J are TRBV9 and TRBJ2-3, with 7 bases lining up with TRBD1. Germline CDR1 is SGDLS and CDR2 is YYNGEE. The CDR3 extends over 18 amino acids. V lost 3 bases to trimming and J lost 4 bases; unmatched junction nucleotides: 17. The CDR3 bases are TGTGCCAGCAGCGCCTTTTCGACAGGGTTCTTTTCAGCAGATACGCAGTATTTT. It encodes CASSAFSTGFFSADTQYF. Full variable domain (rest looked up from reference TRBV9 and TRBJ2-3): DSGVTQTPKHLITATGQRVTLRCSPRSGDLSVYWYQQSLDQGLQFLIQYYNGEERAKGNILERFSAQQFPDLHSELNLSSLELGDSALYFCASSAFSTGFFSADTQYFGPGTRLTVL.

This sequence joins TRBV7-2 and TRBJ2-1; 9 nucleotides align to TRBD2. This CDR3 is 15 amino acids long. Trimming took 5 bases from V and 4 from J; bases not matched to a gene: 6. Per the germline V gene, CDR1 is SGHTA and CDR2 is FQGNSA. CDR3 sequence: CASSPGLAQYNEQFF. The CDR3 DNA reads TGTGCCAGCAGCCCCGGACTAGCGCAGTACAATGAGCAGTTCTTC.

The rearrangement links TRBV9 to TRBJ2-3; 7 nucleotides line up with TRBD2. Per germline, CDR1 SGDLS and CDR2 YYNGEE. V trimming: 0 bases; J trimming: 5 bases; junction bases outside the gene matches: 6. The CDR3 is 15 residues long. The DNA for the CDR3 is TGTGCCAGCAGCGTAGCTGTTACGGGGGGAGATACGCAGTATTTT. Protein: CASSVAVTGGDTQYF.

This clone has a single count. V is TRBV28 and J is TRBJ2-5; maybe TRBD1 (6 bases). CDR3 length: 13 amino acids. In germline, CDR1 is MDHEN, CDR2 SYDVKM. V lost 11 bases and J 5 bases, leaving 18 bases between the germline ends. CDR3 region: CAARTASGETQYF. CDR3 nucleotide sequence: TGTGCCGCTAGGACAGCCTCGGGGGAGACCCAGTACTTC.

The chain joins TRBV20-1 to TRBJ1-1, with D uncertain. This CDR3 contains 11 residues. The V and J ends lost 0 bases and 8 bases respectively, with 7 bases between them. The germline CDR1 and CDR2 sequences are DFQATT and SNEGSKA (reference sequence). In nucleotides, the CDR3 is TGCAGTGCTAGAGACGGCGCCGAAGCTTTCTTT. The encoded protein is CSARDGAEAFF.

The chain is built from TRBV29-1 and TRBJ2-7; weak D call: TRBD1 (5 bases). CDR1 SQVTM and CDR2 ANQGSEA come from the germline V gene. Deletions cut 4 bases from V and 6 bases from J, with 13 bases between. The CDR3 covers 12 residues. The CDR3 region has the DNA TGCAGCGTTGTTCTCCAGGGTAGCGAGCAGTACTTC. Amino acids: CSVVLQGSEQYF.

The J gene is TRBJ1-1, the V gene TRBV28; D ambiguous. From germline, CDR1 is MDHEN and CDR2 SYDVKM. This CDR3 region has 15 residues. Trimming took 6 bases from V and 3 from J, leaving 17 bases between them. The CDR3 coding sequence is TGTGCCAGCAGCCCTGACCTCCCCCGGGACACTGAAGCTTTCTTT. It encodes CASSPDLPRDTEAFF. Filled out from reference TRBV28 and TRBJ1-1, the complete variable domain reads DVKVTQSSRYLVKRTGEKVFLECVQDMDHENMFWYRQDPGLGLRLIYFSYDVKMKEKGDIPEGYSVSREKKERFSLILESASTNQTSMYLCASSPDLPRDTEAFFGQGTRLTVV.

This sequence joins TRBV7-9 and TRBJ2-7; D might be TRBD1 or TRBD2, each matching 5 bases. Trimming stripped 0 bases from V and 0 bases from J, with 6 bases between. The CDR3 has 14 amino acids. The germline V gene encodes CDR1 SEHNR and CDR2 FQNEAQ (reference sequence). The DNA for the CDR3 is TGTGCCAGCAGCTTAGCGGGGGTCTCCTACGAGCAGTACTTC. It is translated as CASSLAGVSYEQYF.

This chain links TRBV7-2 with TRBJ2-5; possible D gene TRBD1, 6 bases. Per germline, CDR1 SGHTA and CDR2 FQGNSA. V gave up 0 bases and J gave up 1 base, with 21 bases separating them. The CDR3 is 19 residues long. The CDR3 nucleotides are TGTGCCAGCAGCTTAGCCCCAGTTGAAGGGGGTCCGGTCCAAGAGACCCAGTACTTC. Amino acids: CASSLAPVEGGPVQETQYF.

The chain carries TRBV19 and TRBJ2-2; TRBD1 or TRBD2 may be the D gene (5 bases each). Germline values: CDR1 LNHDA, CDR2 SQIVND (reference sequence). V was trimmed by 2 bases and J by 5 bases, leaving 12 bases between them. The CDR3 has 15 residues. The CDR3 nucleotides are TGTGCCAGTAGTATAACTAGGGGCGGTACCGGGGAGCTGTTTTTT. Translated: CASSITRGGTGELFF.

This clone was picked up one time. The chain employs TRBV19 and TRBJ2-5, with 12 bases aligning to TRBD1. The CDR3 runs to 15 residues. CDR1 and CDR2 from the germline V gene are LNHDA and SQIVND (reference sequence). V shed 4 bases, J shed 4 bases, and the junction held 4 bases outside the gene matches. The CDR3 nucleotides read TGTGCCAGTAGTACAAGGGACAGGGGGCGAGAGACCCAGTACTTC. Its translation: CASSTRDRGRETQYF.

The V and J genes are TRBV5-1 and TRBJ1-2; D is unresolved. Germline loops: CDR1 SGHRS, CDR2 YFSETQ. CDR3 length: 13 residues. V lost 0 bases, J lost 4 bases, and 7 bases lay in between. CDR3 DNA sequence: TGCGCCAGCAGCTTGGCTGGAACCTATGGCTACACCTTC. Translated, it gives CASSLAGTYGYTF.

The rearrangement links TRBV6-1 to TRBJ1-1; 7 bases agree with TRBD1. This CDR3 has 12 residues. J gave up 3 bases and V 10 bases, and 5 bases lay outside the gene matches. Germline assignment: CDR1 MNHNS and CDR2 SASEGT. Here the CDR3 reads CATADRDTEAFF. The DNA for the CDR3 is TGTGCCACCGCTGACAGGGACACTGAAGCTTTCTTT.

This clone was detected once. This sequence joins TRBV10-1 and TRBJ2-3; D not certain. CDR1 and CDR2 from the germline V gene are WNHNN and SYGVQD (reference sequence). The germline V and J ends were trimmed by 2 bases and 8 bases, with 8 bases remaining between them. The CDR3 is 12 residues long. CDR3 sequence (DNA): TGCGCCAGCAGTGAGGGCCTGTCTACGCAGTATTTT. Translating gives CASSEGLSTQYF.

The chain uses TRBV28 and TRBJ1-5, with TRBD1 matching over 9 bases. The trim removed 3 bases at V and 7 bases at J, leaving 4 bases unmatched. Germline CDR1 reads MDHEN; CDR2 reads SYDVKM. The CDR3 spans 14 residues. The DNA of the CDR3 is TGTGCCAGCAGTTTGGGACAGGGTAGGCAGCCCCAGCATTTT. Amino acids: CASSLGQGRQPQHF.

This chain joins TRBV27 and TRBJ2-7; maybe TRBD2 (6 bases). The CDR3 is 13 amino acids. V lost 5 bases and J 0 bases, leaving 8 bases between the germline ends. CDR1 MNHEY and CDR2 SMNVEV come from the germline V gene (reference sequence). The CDR3 DNA reads as TGTGCCAGCAGTCGCGGGGTCTCCTACGAGCAGTACTTC. Amino acid sequence: CASSRGVSYEQYF.

In this sample, this clone turned up a few times. CDR3 protein: CASSPRTGANYGYTF. The CDR3 bases are TGTGCCAGCAGCCCCCGGACAGGGGCGAACTATGGCTACACCTTC. The rearrangement joins TRBV7-2 to TRBJ1-2; 9 nucleotides line up with TRBD1. CDR1 SGHTA and CDR2 FQGNSA come from the germline V gene. The CDR3 extends over 15 amino acids. J gave up 2 bases and V 5 bases, and 6 bases lay outside the gene matches.

The rearrangement links TRBV9 to TRBJ2-3; the D gene could be TRBD1 or TRBD2 (5 bases each). The CDR3 has 14 amino acids. The V and J ends lost 4 bases and 6 bases respectively, with 15 bases between them. Germline values: CDR1 SGDLS, CDR2 YYNGEE. The CDR3 sequence is CASSPWDPRDTQYF. The CDR3, as DNA: TGTGCCAGCAGCCCCTGGGACCCCCGGGATACGCAGTATTTT.

The CDR3 bases are TGTGCCAGCAACCCCCCGACAGGGACAACAGATACGCAGTATTTT. This sequence encodes CASNPPTGTTDTQYF. The rearrangement joins TRBV25-1 to TRBJ2-3; 7 bases line up with TRBD1. Germline V gene data show CDR1 as MGHDK and CDR2 as SYGVNS. There are 15 residues in the CDR3. With 7 bases clipped from V and 3 bases from J, the junction kept 10 bases outside the gene matches.